The 17 T cell receptor beta chains given below trace back to one sample, sequenced in a study of glioma-infiltrating T cells after dendritic cell vaccination. The data were produced by immunoSEQ multiplex PCR, yet TCRdb's version contains in-frame clones alone and is incomplete. The data contain about 58,000 clones, about 86% of them singletons. The time point was: after dendritic cell vaccination, including at tumor progression/relapse. Source: blood, taken after dendritic cell vaccination. The receptors originated from a human donor with glioblastoma.

In its sample, this clone was seen once. V is TRBV5-1 and J is TRBJ2-7; 7 nucleotides line up with TRBD2. Losses at the gene ends were 4 bases for V and 12 bases for J; bases not matched to a gene: 19. Germline V gene data show CDR1 as SGHRS and CDR2 as YFSETQ. The CDR3 covers 15 residues. CDR3: CASSPRGSTASGAYF. In DNA form, the CDR3 reads TGCGCCAGCAGCCCTAGGGGAAGCACAGCGAGCGGGGCGTACTTC.

A few counts support this clone. The chain joins TRBV13 to TRBJ1-1; D remains ambiguous. V was cut by 5 bases and J by 6 bases, with 13 bases left in between. The CDR3 is 13 amino acids. Germline CDR1 is PRHDT and CDR2 is FYEKMQ (reference sequence). This chain's CDR3 is CASSIPDTPEAFF. In DNA, the CDR3 is TGTGCCAGCAGCATACCAGATACCCCTGAAGCTTTCTTT.

The chain is built from TRBV4-1 and TRBJ1-2; no definite D call. Germline assignment: CDR1 MGHRA and CDR2 YSYEKL. V was pared by 0 bases and J by 5 bases, with 13 bases between. This CDR3 comprises 15 residues. The CDR3 protein is CASSQEGDTAYGYTF. DNA of the CDR3: TGCGCCAGCAGCCAAGAGGGCGATACGGCTTATGGCTACACCTTC.

Concerning this clone: At one boundary the junction diverges from the germline segment, which might be a read error. The chain has TRBV7-7 and TRBJ2-2, with D possibly matching TRBD2 (5 bases). Germline V gene data show CDR1 as SSHAT and CDR2 as FNYEAQ (reference sequence). The CDR3 runs to 17 residues. The CDR3 protein is CASSLILVRLNTGELFF. The CDR3 coding sequence is TGTGCTAGCAGCTTAATACTAGTAAGACTGAACACCGGGGAGCTGTTTTTT.

The chain couples TRBV18 to TRBJ2-5, with D uncertain. Per the germline V gene, CDR1 is KGHSH and CDR2 is LQKENI. The CDR3 sequence is 11 residues long. Trimming left V 5 bases short and J 5 bases short, with 6 bases between. CDR3 DNA: TGTGCCAGCTCAGAGTGGGAGACCCAGTACTTC. Translated, it gives CASSEWETQYF.

The rearrangement links TRBV30 to TRBJ2-1, with 9 nucleotides matching TRBD1. Germline CDR1 reads GTSNPN; CDR2 reads SVGIG (reference sequence). V was clipped by 3 bases and J by 3 bases; unmatched bases: 6. The length of the CDR3 is 15 residues. Written as DNA, the CDR3 is TGTGCCTGGAGAGCCGGGACAGGGTTCTACAATGAGCAGTTCTTC. Protein sequence: CAWRAGTGFYNEQFF.

This clone was recorded only once. The chain has TRBV5-6 and TRBJ2-7; weak D call: TRBD1 (5 bases). The germline V gene has CDR1 SGHDT and CDR2 YYEEEE. This CDR3 region has 13 residues. V was clipped by 0 bases and J by 3 bases, with 7 bases between them. This chain's CDR3 is CASSLVDSYEQYF. Written as DNA, the CDR3 is TGTGCCAGCAGCTTGGTCGACAGCTACGAGCAGTACTTC.

V usage is TRBV4-1 and J usage is TRBJ1-1; D is unclear. The ends were cut back, 8 bases at V and 0 bases at J, with 13 bases in the middle. The CDR3 is 14 amino acids. Germline CDR1 is MGHRA and CDR2 is YSYEKL. The CDR3 loop is CASAGRTMNTEAFF. CDR3 sequence (DNA): TGCGCCAGCGCAGGCAGGACTATGAACACTGAAGCTTTCTTT.

The rearrangement uses TRBV7-6 and TRBJ2-7; D not certain. Per the germline V gene, CDR1 is SGHVS and CDR2 is FNYEAQ. V lost 2 bases to trimming and J lost 5 bases, with 13 bases between them. The CDR3 is 14 amino acids. The CDR3 region has the DNA TGTGCCAGCAGCTTAAGCCCAACTCGGGACGAGCAGTACTTC. This encodes CASSLSPTRDEQYF.

The chain uses TRBV19 and TRBJ2-3; possibly TRBD1 for D (6 bases). The germline V gene has CDR1 LNHDA and CDR2 SQIVND (reference sequence). The CDR3 runs 11 residues. V was pared by 7 bases and J by 6 bases, with 8 bases between. CDR3 protein: CASTGADTQYF. CDR3 sequence (DNA): TGTGCCAGTACAGGGGCCGATACGCAGTATTTT.

The chain joins TRBV7-9 to TRBJ2-5, with 9 nucleotides matching TRBD2. Germline CDR1 is SEHNR and CDR2 is FQNEAQ (reference sequence). The V and J ends lost 2 bases and 4 bases, in that order; junction bases with no gene match: 8. This CDR3 is 16 amino acids long. CDR3 DNA sequence: TGTGCCAGCAGCTTACTACTAGCGGGCCCCCGAGAGACCCAGTACTTC. This translates into CASSLLLAGPRETQYF.

This chain joins TRBV5-1 and TRBJ1-4, with 9 bases aligning to TRBD1. V lost 4 bases, J lost 5 bases, and 3 bases stayed unmatched. CDR3 size: 14 residues. Germline assignment: CDR1 SGHRS and CDR2 YFSETQ. The CDR3 region has the DNA TGCGCCAGCAGCGTCGACAGGGGGAATGAAAAACTGTTTTTT. It is translated as CASSVDRGNEKLFF.

CDR3 sequence reads: CASSLEKRGGPETQYF. For the CDR3, the DNA is TGTGCCAGCAGCTTGGAAAAGCGGGGGGGCCCTGAGACCCAGTACTTC. V gene TRBV5-4 combines with J gene TRBJ2-5; 10 nucleotides line up with TRBD2. The CDR3 is made up of 16 amino acids. J lost 5 bases, V lost 0 bases, and 7 bases had no gene match. The germline CDR1 and CDR2 sequences are SGHNT and YYREEE (reference sequence).

This chain uses TRBV7-2 with TRBJ1-2; 9 bases line up with TRBD1. CDR1 is SGHTA, CDR2 FQGNSA, per germline. The CDR3 sequence is 14 residues long. Germline trimming cut 5 bases from V and 5 bases from J; bases unmatched to any gene: 6. CDR3 loop: CASSHGGQGYGYTF. The CDR3 DNA follows: TGTGCCAGCAGCCACGGAGGACAGGGGTATGGCTACACCTTC.

This rearrangement joins TRBV12-5 to TRBJ2-5; unclear D gene. This CDR3 region has 13 residues. V lost 6 bases to trimming and J lost 4 bases, with 12 bases between them. Germline V gene lookup returns CDR1 LGHNT and CDR2 FRNRAP. The CDR3 reads CASGAAGRETQYF. The CDR3 DNA reads as TGTGCTAGTGGGGCCGCAGGAAGAGAGACCCAGTACTTC.

The chain uses TRBV18 and TRBJ1-2; a possible D gene is TRBD1 (6 bases). The germline CDR1 and CDR2 sequences are KGHSH and LQKENI. V was trimmed by 3 bases and J by 4 bases, leaving 15 bases between them. This CDR3 is built from 15 residues. Here the CDR3 reads CASSPSSEGGYGYTF. For the CDR3, the DNA is TGTGCCAGCTCACCGTCGAGCGAAGGGGGCTATGGCTACACCTTC.

In this sample, this clone turned up a few times. The chain is built from TRBV5-4 and TRBJ2-6; tentative D call: TRBD1 (6 bases). The germline V gene has CDR1 SGHNT and CDR2 YYREEE (reference sequence). V shed 0 bases and J shed 0 bases, with 16 bases lying between them. The CDR3 loop spans 19 amino acids. Written as DNA, the CDR3 is TGTGCCAGCAGCTTGGGGTTCGGCAGGGGACCCTCTGGGGCCAACGTCCTGACTTTC. This sequence encodes CASSLGFGRGPSGANVLTF.